Listed below are T cell receptor beta chains from one sample, sequenced in a study of blood T cell repertoires in COVID-19. The protocol was immunoSEQ multiplex PCR, while the TCRdb copy is restricted to in-frame clones and leaves out a portion. The sample carries 200,000 to 250,000 clones, around 84% recorded once. The sequencing sample was made of peripheral blood. The receptors here all came from a man aged 25-40 years with active or convalescent COVID-19. The CDR3 runs from the conserved cysteine through the conserved F or W. Rows give clone size only sometimes, using once, few, many, or a class for an expanded clone.

abundance: NA
j_gene: TRBJ2-1
v_gene: TRBV27
CDR3aa: CASRQGSSYNEQFF

abundance: NA
j_gene: TRBJ1-6
v_gene: TRBV30
CDR3aa: CAWSRTGFGNSPLHF

abundance: NA
j_gene: TRBJ2-5
v_gene: TRBV6-5
CDR3aa: CASRGGDTPAETQYF

abundance: NA
j_gene: TRBJ2-1
v_gene: TRBV27
CDR3aa: CASRVAGVGEQFF

abundance: NA
j_gene: TRBJ2-3
v_gene: TRBV10-3
CDR3aa: CAISGVSGTDTQYF

abundance: NA
j_gene: TRBJ1-1
v_gene: TRBV6-1
CDR3aa: CASLPGGVGAFF

abundance: NA
j_gene: TRBJ2-1
v_gene: TRBV28
CDR3aa: CASSSTSGRRFF

abundance: NA
j_gene: TRBJ1-5
v_gene: TRBV7-2
CDR3aa: CASSVTGRNQPQHF

abundance: once
j_gene: TRBJ1-6
v_gene: TRBV18
CDR3aa: CASSPELGNSPLHF

abundance: NA
j_gene: TRBJ1-4
v_gene: TRBV7-2
CDR3aa: CASSFGGPAGEKLFF

abundance: NA
j_gene: TRBJ2-5
v_gene: TRBV11-3
CDR3aa: CASNFQWEGPQETQYF

abundance: NA
j_gene: TRBJ2-5
v_gene: TRBV2
CDR3aa: CASSEPTFISSQETQYF

abundance: NA
j_gene: TRBJ2-1
v_gene: TRBV2
CDR3aa: CASKGDRVDNEQFF

abundance: NA
j_gene: TRBJ1-5
v_gene: TRBV6-2/TRBV6-3
CDR3aa: CASSYSTGVRFSSNQPQHF

abundance: NA
j_gene: TRBJ1-2
v_gene: TRBV7-2
CDR3aa: CASSLQVAAVGGYTF

abundance: once
j_gene: TRBJ1-1
v_gene: TRBV25-1
CDR3aa: CASSRWRTEAFF

abundance: NA
j_gene: TRBJ2-7
v_gene: TRBV5-1
CDR3aa: CASSGQGVYEQYF

abundance: NA
j_gene: TRBJ2-7
v_gene: TRBV7-2
CDR3aa: CASSLAGSGGLEQYF

abundance: NA
j_gene: TRBJ1-1
v_gene: TRBV9
CDR3aa: CASSDRDRDEAFF

abundance: NA
j_gene: TRBJ1-5
v_gene: TRBV19
CDR3aa: CASSIARDINQPQHF

abundance: NA
j_gene: TRBJ1-2
v_gene: TRBV28
CDR3aa: CASSLEGRYTF

abundance: NA
j_gene: TRBJ2-6
v_gene: TRBV27
CDR3aa: CASKGGGKSSGANVLTF

abundance: NA
j_gene: TRBJ2-3
v_gene: TRBV5-1
CDR3aa: CASSLGLAGGTDTQYF

abundance: NA
j_gene: TRBJ2-6
v_gene: TRBV15
CDR3aa: CATSRDRGQSGSGANVLTF

abundance: NA
j_gene: TRBJ2-3
v_gene: TRBV14
CDR3aa: CASSQGTVASTDTQYF

abundance: NA
j_gene: TRBJ2-7
v_gene: TRBV20-1
CDR3aa: CSASPAGAYYEQYF

abundance: NA
j_gene: TRBJ1-2
v_gene: TRBV28
CDR3aa: CAHRGTNYGYTF

abundance: NA
j_gene: TRBJ1-5
v_gene: TRBV6-2/TRBV6-3
CDR3aa: CASSPPRSVQPQHF

abundance: NA
j_gene: TRBJ1-6
v_gene: TRBV19
CDR3aa: CASSIVGSNSPLHF

abundance: NA
j_gene: TRBJ1-2
v_gene: TRBV6-5
CDR3aa: CASGLRDSENYGYTF

abundance: NA
j_gene: TRBJ2-7
v_gene: TRBV10-2
CDR3aa: CASSQFYEQYF